The TCR beta chain under discussion was sequenced for a study of blood T cell repertoires in COVID-19. Study as a whole: Samples of COVID-19 (acute and convalescent) were obtained from the United States, Italy and Spain. In each case, the material was cDNA or gDNA derived from T cells, B-cell-depleted T cells, or PBMCs.

This CDR3 has 14 amino acids. Looked up from germline, CDR1 is SGHAT and CDR2 is FQNNGV. V was pared by 5 bases and J by 8 bases, with 11 bases of the junction left unmatched. This clone was recorded a few times. Original methodology: For nucleated cells, counts were estimated from reference gene primer amplification. The method was immunoSEQ multiplex PCR; TCRdb's version includes in-frame clones alone and lacks a portion of them. Clonal size and the V and J genes are those of that table, whereas D and trimming came from the DNA. Here the sample spans about 46,000 clones, under 95% being singletons. Sequenced material: peripheral blood. The chain recombines TRBV11-2 with TRBJ1-2, with 7 bases aligning to TRBD1. The TCR originated in a man in his 70s with active COVID-19. The CDR3 here is CASSVGQAARGYTF. The CDR3 DNA sequence: TGTGCCAGCAGCGTCGGACAGGCGGCGAGGGGCTACACCTTC.